Below are 14 T cell receptor beta chains sequenced from a single sample in a study of blood T cells in healthy people across ages. Using a J-beta primer mix together with a sample-barcoded 5' primer, a second PCR was run for roughly 7 to 12 cycles. Via MiXCR, TCRdb re-called the 5' RACE reads, giving one row per CDR3 protein. The data hold 800,000 or so distinct CDR3 sequences, with around a quarter observed a single time. This sample was also put to use in a study of T cells of mothers and their children.

Sequencing was done on a sample of blood. The receptors stem from a boy between 5 and 17 years old in good health.

A remark on this clonotype: At one end the junction does not follow the germline gene, possibly because of a read error. This sequence joins TRBV29-1 and TRBJ2-2; the D gene is possibly TRBD2 (6 bases). Germline CDR1 and CDR2: SQVTM and ANQGSEA. This CDR3 spans 14 amino acids. This chain's CDR3 is CSAYSQGGTRELFF. The DNA of the CDR3 is TGCAGCGCCTACAGCCAGGGAGGCACCAGGGAGCTGTTTTTT.

This clonotype was counted between two and nine times. The rearrangement uses TRBV4-3 and TRBJ2-1; D is undetermined. The CDR3 is 12 amino acids. V gave up 2 bases and J gave up 4 bases, with 3 bases separating them. The germline gives CDR1 LGHNA, CDR2 YSLEER. CDR3 sequence reads: CASSQQYNEQFF. The DNA for the CDR3 is TGCGCCAGCAGCCAACAATACAATGAGCAGTTCTTC.

Points on this clonotype: One junction end does not reproduce the germline sequence, and a read error may be involved. The gene calls are TRBV7-9 and TRBJ2-7; the D gene could be TRBD1 or TRBD2 (5 bases each). This CDR3 is built from 12 residues. CDR1 and CDR2 from the germline V gene are SEHNR and FQNEAQ (reference sequence). The CDR3 DNA sequence: TGTGCCAGCAGCTTCAGTGGGGCGGGCACCCACTTC. It specifies CASSFSGAGTHF. The full variable domain, completed using reference TRBV7-9 and TRBJ2-7, is DTGVSQNPRHKITKRGQNVTFRCDPISEHNRLYWYRQTLGQGPEFLTYFQNEAQLEKSRLLSDRFSAERPKGSFSTLEIQRTEQGDSAMYLCASSFSGAGTHFGPGTRLTVT.

This clonotype was observed a handful of times. The chain recombines TRBV28 with TRBJ2-1; 9 bases are a match to TRBD2. Germline assignment: CDR1 MDHEN and CDR2 SYDVKM. V trimming: 4 bases; J trimming: 5 bases; junction bases outside the gene matches: 3. The CDR3 covers 14 residues. CDR3 bases: TGTGCCAGCAGTTCCTTAGCGGGGGACAATGAGCAGTTCTTC. It yields the protein CASSSLAGDNEQFF.

In its sample, this clonotype was seen a few times. The chain couples TRBV5-1 to TRBJ2-1, with 8 bases matching TRBD2. The V gene's germline CDR1 is SGHRS and CDR2 YFSETQ. This CDR3 has 15 amino acids. J gave up 4 bases and V 3 bases, and 6 bases lay outside the gene matches. CDR3 sequence (DNA): TGCGCCAGCAGCTCCCGGGGGGGCGATTACAATGAGCAGTTCTTC. Its translation: CASSSRGGDYNEQFF.

The chain is built from TRBV7-9 and TRBJ1-2, with D possibly TRBD1 on 6 matching bases. Between the trimmed V and J ends, which lost 4 bases and 4 bases, there was a span of 19 bases. There are 16 residues in the CDR3. Looked up from germline, CDR1 is SEHNR and CDR2 is FQNEAQ (reference sequence). The CDR3 DNA follows: TGTGCCAGCAGCTACACCACAGGGTCCGGGGGCTATGGCTACACCTTC. Residues: CASSYTTGSGGYGYTF. The whole variable domain, filled in from reference TRBV7-9 and TRBJ1-2, reads DTGVSQNPRHKITKRGQNVTFRCDPISEHNRLYWYRQTLGQGPEFLTYFQNEAQLEKSRLLSDRFSAERPKGSFSTLEIQRTEQGDSAMYLCASSYTTGSGGYGYTFGSGTRLTVV.

V is TRBV12-3 or TRBV12-4 and J is TRBJ2-1, with TRBD1 identical over 8 bases. This CDR3 is built from 18 residues. Trimming cost V 6 bases and J 2 bases; bases outside gene matches: 15. The DNA of the CDR3 is TGTGCCAGCAGCCGTTTCTCCGGGACAGGAGGACCCTACAATGAGCAGTTCTTC. It specifies CASSRFSGTGGPYNEQFF.

The rearrangement uses TRBV6-1 and TRBJ2-3, with a weak D call TRBD2 (8 bases). V was pared by 6 bases and J by 8 bases, with 24 bases between. This CDR3 is built from 16 residues. CDR1 is MNHNS, CDR2 SASEGT, per germline. CDR3 bases: TGTGCCAGCAGCCATCAAGCGGGAGTCGCAGGGGGTACGCAGTATTTT. This encodes CASSHQAGVAGGTQYF.

V is TRBV11-2 and J is TRBJ2-7, with a tentative D call TRBD2 (5 bases). The CDR3 sequence is 15 residues long. The V gene lost 1 base and the J gene lost 2 bases, with 12 bases spanning the gap. Germline V gene lookup returns CDR1 SGHAT and CDR2 FQNNGV. The CDR3 DNA follows: TGTGCCAGCAGCTTAGTGGGAGCGAATCCCTACGAGCAGTACTTC. Amino acids: CASSLVGANPYEQYF.

The V call is TRBV29-1, the J call TRBJ2-2, with no clear D. V lost 2 bases to trimming and J lost 0 bases, with 7 bases between them. The germline V gene encodes CDR1 SQVTM and CDR2 ANQGSEA. CDR3 length: 14 amino acids. CDR3 in amino acids: CSVELPANTGELFF. In DNA form, the CDR3 reads TGCAGCGTTGAACTTCCCGCGAACACCGGGGAGCTGTTTTTT.

The table lists this clonotype with a few counts. The gene calls are TRBV6-5 and TRBJ2-3; the match to TRBD2 covers 7 bases. V gave up 2 bases and J gave up 4 bases; unmatched junction bases: 9. The CDR3 loop spans 16 amino acids. The germline V gene has CDR1 MNHEY and CDR2 SVGAGI. CDR3 in amino acids: CASSYTAGHISDTQYF. The CDR3 coding sequence is TGTGCCAGCAGTTACACAGCGGGGCATATCTCAGATACGCAGTATTTT.

The chain uses TRBV11-2 and TRBJ1-5; 7 nucleotides line up with TRBD1. Germline assignment: CDR1 SGHAT and CDR2 FQNNGV. The ends lost 1 base at V and 0 bases at J; junction bases unmatched: 6. The CDR3 has 17 amino acids. CDR3 coding DNA: TGTGCCAGCAGCTTAGCTTCTAGGGACAGTAGCAATCAGCCCCAGCATTTT. This codes for CASSLASRDSSNQPQHF.

This clonotype has a handful of counts. The genes are TRBV27 and TRBJ1-1; 7 nucleotides agree with TRBD1. The V and J ends lost 7 bases and 2 bases, in that order; junction bases with no gene match: 4. The CDR3 runs to 13 residues. Germline CDR1 MNHEY, CDR2 SMNVEV (reference sequence). CDR3 loop: CASTAGGNTEAFF. In DNA form, the CDR3 reads TGTGCCAGCACAGCAGGGGGAAACACTGAAGCTTTCTTT.

This chain joins TRBV12-5 and TRBJ1-2; D not certain. Trimming took off 2 bases at V and 2 bases at J, with 12 bases between the two ends. Germline lookup yields CDR1 LGHNT and CDR2 FRNRAP. This CDR3 has 15 residues. This CDR3 is CASGLFESLNYGYTF. CDR3 nucleotide sequence: TGTGCTAGTGGTTTGTTCGAGAGTTTAAACTATGGCTACACCTTC.